This paragraph covers one T cell receptor beta chain sequence. The sample is drawn from a study of blood T cell repertoires in COVID-19. Background on the study: Whether acute or convalescent, the COVID-19 samples came from the United States, Italy and Spain. In each case, the material was cDNA or gDNA derived from T cells, B-cell-depleted T cells, or PBMCs.

This table comes from immunoSEQ multiplex PCR, and its TCRdb copy is limited to in-frame clones, with some not included. The table has 25,000 to 35,000 clones, around 87% seen once. Sequenced sample: peripheral blood. The source is a human donor in a cohort sampled during active COVID-19. The donor label of this sample is uncertain.

The CDR3: CASSGVAGGQGSYGYTF. CDR3 DNA sequence: TGTGCCAGCAGCGGGGTCGCGGGGGGACAGGGTAGCTATGGCTACACCTTC. The V call is TRBV9, the J call TRBJ1-2; 9 nucleotides line up with TRBD1. V gave up 3 bases and J gave up 4 bases; unmatched junction bases: 13. This CDR3 region has 17 residues. The germline V gene has CDR1 SGDLS and CDR2 YYNGEE.